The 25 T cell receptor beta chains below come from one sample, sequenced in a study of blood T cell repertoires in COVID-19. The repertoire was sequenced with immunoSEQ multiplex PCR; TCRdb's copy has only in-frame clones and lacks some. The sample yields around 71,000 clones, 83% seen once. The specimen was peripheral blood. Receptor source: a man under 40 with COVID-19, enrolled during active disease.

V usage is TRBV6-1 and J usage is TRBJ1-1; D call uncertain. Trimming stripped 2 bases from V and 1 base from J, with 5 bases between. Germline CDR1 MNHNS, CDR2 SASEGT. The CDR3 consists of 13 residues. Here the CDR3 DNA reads TGTGCCAGCAGTGAACTAGAGAACACTGAAGCTTTCTTT. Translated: CASSELENTEAFF.

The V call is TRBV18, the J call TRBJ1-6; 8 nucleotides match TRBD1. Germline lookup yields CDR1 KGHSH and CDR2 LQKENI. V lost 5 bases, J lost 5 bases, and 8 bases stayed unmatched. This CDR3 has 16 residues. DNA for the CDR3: TGTGCCAGCTCAGACCGGACAGGGTACGATAATTCACCCCTCCACTTT. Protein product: CASSDRTGYDNSPLHF.

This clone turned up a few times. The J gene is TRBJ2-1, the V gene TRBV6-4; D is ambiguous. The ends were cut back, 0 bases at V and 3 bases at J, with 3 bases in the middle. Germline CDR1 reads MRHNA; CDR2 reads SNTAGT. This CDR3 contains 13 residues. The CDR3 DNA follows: TGTGCCAGCAGTGACTCTAGCTACAATGAGCAGTTCTTC. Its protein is CASSDSSYNEQFF.

This CDR3 reads CASSPLRGPNQPQHF. As DNA, the CDR3 is TGTGCCAGCTCACCCTTGAGGGGGCCCAATCAGCCCCAGCATTTT. This rearrangement joins TRBV18 to TRBJ1-5; 7 bases align to TRBD1. CDR3 length equals 15 residues. Germline lookup yields CDR1 KGHSH and CDR2 LQKENI. V was pared by 3 bases and J by 3 bases, with 5 bases of the junction left unmatched. The whole variable domain, remainder taken from reference TRBV18 and TRBJ1-5, is NAGVMQNPRHLVRRRGQEARLRCSPMKGHSHVYWYRQLPEEGLKFMVYLQKENIIDESGMPKERFSAEFPKEGPSILRIQQVVRGDSAAYFCASSPLRGPNQPQHFGDGTRLSIL.

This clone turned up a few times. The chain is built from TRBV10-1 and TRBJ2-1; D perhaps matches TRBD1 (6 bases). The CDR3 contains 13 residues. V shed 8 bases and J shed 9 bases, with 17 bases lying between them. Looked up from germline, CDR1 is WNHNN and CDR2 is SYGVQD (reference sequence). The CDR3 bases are TGCGCCAGCTCCGGGACCCACAGGGCTGAGCAGTTCTTC. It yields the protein CASSGTHRAEQFF.

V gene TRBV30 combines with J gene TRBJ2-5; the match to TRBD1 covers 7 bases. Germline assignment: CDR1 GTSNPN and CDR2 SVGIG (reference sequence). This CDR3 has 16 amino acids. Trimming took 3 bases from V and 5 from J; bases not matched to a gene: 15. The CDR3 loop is CAWRNELTGDGETQYF. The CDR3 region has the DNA TGTGCCTGGAGAAACGAGCTAACAGGGGATGGTGAGACCCAGTACTTC.

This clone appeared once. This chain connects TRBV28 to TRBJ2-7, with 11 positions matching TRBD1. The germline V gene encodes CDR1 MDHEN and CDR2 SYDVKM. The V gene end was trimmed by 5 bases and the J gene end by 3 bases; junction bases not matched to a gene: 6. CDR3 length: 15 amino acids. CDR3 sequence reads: CASSHSGTGGYEQYF. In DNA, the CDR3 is TGTGCCAGCAGTCACTCCGGGACAGGGGGCTACGAGCAGTACTTC.

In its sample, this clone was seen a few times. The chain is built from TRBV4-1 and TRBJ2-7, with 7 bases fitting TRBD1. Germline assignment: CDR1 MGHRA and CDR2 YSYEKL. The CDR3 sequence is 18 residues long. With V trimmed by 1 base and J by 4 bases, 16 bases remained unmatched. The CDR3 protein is CASSQALFPRTGKYEQYF. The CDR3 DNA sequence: TGCGCCAGCAGCCAAGCACTATTCCCCCGGACAGGTAAATACGAGCAGTACTTC.

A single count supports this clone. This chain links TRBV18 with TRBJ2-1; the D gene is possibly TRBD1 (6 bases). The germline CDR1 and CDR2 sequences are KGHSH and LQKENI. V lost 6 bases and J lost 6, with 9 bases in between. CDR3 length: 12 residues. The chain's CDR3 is CASSSQGNEQFF. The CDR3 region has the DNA TGTGCCAGCTCGTCACAGGGCAATGAGCAGTTCTTC.

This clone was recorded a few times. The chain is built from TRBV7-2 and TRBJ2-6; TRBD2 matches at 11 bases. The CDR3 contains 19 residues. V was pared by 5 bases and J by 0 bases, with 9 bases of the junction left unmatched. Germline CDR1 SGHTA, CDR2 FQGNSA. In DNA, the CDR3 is TGTGCCAGCAGCCGTATCGGGACTAGCGGTTTCTCTGGGGCCAACGTCCTGACTTTC. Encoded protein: CASSRIGTSGFSGANVLTF.

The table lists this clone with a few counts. The DNA of the CDR3 is TGTGCCAGCAGGCTTTACAGGGTACACTATGGCTACACCTTC. It specifies CASRLYRVHYGYTF. This chain joins TRBV6-7 and TRBJ1-2, with TRBD1 as a possible D gene (6 bases). TRBV6-7 is an ORF; its function is uncertain. The CDR3 has 14 amino acids. Between the trimmed V and J ends, which lost 6 bases and 3 bases, there was a span of 14 bases.

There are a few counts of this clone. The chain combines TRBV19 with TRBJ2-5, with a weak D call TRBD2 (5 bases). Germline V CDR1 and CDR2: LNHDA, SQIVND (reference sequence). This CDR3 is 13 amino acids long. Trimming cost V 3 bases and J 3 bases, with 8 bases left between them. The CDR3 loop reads CASSIIGKETQYF. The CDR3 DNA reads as TGTGCCAGTAGTATCATCGGGAAAGAGACCCAGTACTTC.

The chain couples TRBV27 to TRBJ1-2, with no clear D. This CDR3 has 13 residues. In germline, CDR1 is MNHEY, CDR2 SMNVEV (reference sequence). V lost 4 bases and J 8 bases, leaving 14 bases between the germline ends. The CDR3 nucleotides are TGTGCCAGCAGTTACCGTCCGGCGGGAGGCTACACCTTC. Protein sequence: CASSYRPAGGYTF.

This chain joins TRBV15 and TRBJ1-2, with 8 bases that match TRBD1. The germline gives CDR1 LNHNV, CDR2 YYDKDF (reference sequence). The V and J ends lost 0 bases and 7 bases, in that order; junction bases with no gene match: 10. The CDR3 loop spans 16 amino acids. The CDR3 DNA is TGTGCCACCAGCAGAGATAAGGGCAGGGGGCACTCTGGCTACACCTTC. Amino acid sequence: CATSRDKGRGHSGYTF.

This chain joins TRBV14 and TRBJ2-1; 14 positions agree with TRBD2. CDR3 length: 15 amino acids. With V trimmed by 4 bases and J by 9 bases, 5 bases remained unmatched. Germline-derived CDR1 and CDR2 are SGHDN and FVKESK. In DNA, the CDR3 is TGTGCCAGCAGCCGGGGACTAGCGGGAGCGGCTGAGCAGTTCTTC. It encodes CASSRGLAGAAEQFF.

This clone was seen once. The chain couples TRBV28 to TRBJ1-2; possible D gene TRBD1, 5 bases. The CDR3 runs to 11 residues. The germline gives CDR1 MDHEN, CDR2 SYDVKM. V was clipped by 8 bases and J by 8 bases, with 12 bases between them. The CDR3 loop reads CASRWGDGYTF. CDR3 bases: TGTGCCAGCCGCTGGGGGGACGGCTACACCTTC.

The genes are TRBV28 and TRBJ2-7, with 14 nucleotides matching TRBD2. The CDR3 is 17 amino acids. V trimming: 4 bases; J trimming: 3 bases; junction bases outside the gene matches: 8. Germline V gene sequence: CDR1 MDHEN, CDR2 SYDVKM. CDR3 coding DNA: TGTGCCAGCAGTTCCCCCCCCGGGACTAGCGGGAGCTACGAGCAGTACTTC. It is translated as CASSSPPGTSGSYEQYF.

The CDR3, as DNA: TGTGCCAGCAATCCAAGTGGGGGCGCGGGAGATACGCAGTATTTT. Protein: CASNPSGGAGDTQYF. The chain joins TRBV2 to TRBJ2-3; D perhaps matches TRBD1 (6 bases). V was shortened by 7 bases and J by 5 bases, with 19 bases between the two germline ends. This CDR3 spans 15 amino acids. Germline V gives CDR1 SNHLY, CDR2 FYNNEI.

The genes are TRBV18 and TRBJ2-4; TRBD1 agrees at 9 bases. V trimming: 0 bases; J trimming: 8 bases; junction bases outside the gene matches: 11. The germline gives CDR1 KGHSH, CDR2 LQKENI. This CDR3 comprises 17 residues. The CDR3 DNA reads TGTGCCAGCTCACCACCTAGAGCCGGACAGGGGTTATACATTCAGTACTTC. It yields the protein CASSPPRAGQGLYIQYF.

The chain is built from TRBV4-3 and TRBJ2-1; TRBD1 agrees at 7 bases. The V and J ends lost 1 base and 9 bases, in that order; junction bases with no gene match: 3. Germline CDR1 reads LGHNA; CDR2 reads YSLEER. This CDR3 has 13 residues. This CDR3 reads CASSQAPGGEQFF. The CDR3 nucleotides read TGCGCCAGCAGCCAAGCTCCAGGGGGTGAGCAGTTCTTC.

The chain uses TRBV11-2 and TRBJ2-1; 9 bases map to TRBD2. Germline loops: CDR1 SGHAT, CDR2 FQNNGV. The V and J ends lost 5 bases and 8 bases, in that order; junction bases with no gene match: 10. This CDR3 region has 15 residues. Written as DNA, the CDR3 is TGTGCCAGCAGCCCGGGGAAGCGGGAGGTTGATGAGCAGTTCTTC. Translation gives CASSPGKREVDEQFF.

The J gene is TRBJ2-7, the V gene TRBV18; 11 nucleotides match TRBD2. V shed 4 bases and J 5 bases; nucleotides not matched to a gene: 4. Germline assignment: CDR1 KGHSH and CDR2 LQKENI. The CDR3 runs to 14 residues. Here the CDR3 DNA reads TGTGCCAGCTCACAGACTAGCGGGAAGGACGAGCAGTACTTC. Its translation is CASSQTSGKDEQYF.

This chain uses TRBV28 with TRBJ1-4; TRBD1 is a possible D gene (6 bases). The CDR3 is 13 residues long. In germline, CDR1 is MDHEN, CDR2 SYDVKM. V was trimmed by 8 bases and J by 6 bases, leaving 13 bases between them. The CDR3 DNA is TGTGCCAGCGTAGGAGGGGGGGATGAAAAACTGTTTTTT. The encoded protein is CASVGGGDEKLFF. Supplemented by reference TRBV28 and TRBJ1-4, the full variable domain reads DVKVTQSSRYLVKRTGEKVFLECVQDMDHENMFWYRQDPGLGLRLIYFSYDVKMKEKGDIPEGYSVSREKKERFSLILESASTNQTSMYLCASVGGGDEKLFFGSGTQLSVL.

The CDR3 bases are TGTGCCAGTAGTATAGGCTGGACTAGCGGGAGGGATGAGCAGTTCTTC. Translated, it gives CASSIGWTSGRDEQFF. V usage is TRBV19 and J usage is TRBJ2-1; 15 bases are a match to TRBD2. Germline V lookup: CDR1 LNHDA, CDR2 SQIVND (reference sequence). J was trimmed by 8 bases and V by 1 base; bases with no gene match: 3. The CDR3 consists of 16 residues.

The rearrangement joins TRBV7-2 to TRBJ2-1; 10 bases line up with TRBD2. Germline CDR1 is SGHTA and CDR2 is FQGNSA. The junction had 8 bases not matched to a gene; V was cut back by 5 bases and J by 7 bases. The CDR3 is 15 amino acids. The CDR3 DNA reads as TGTGCCAGCAGCCAACAAGCGGGAGGGGAGAATGAGCAGTTCTTC. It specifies CASSQQAGGENEQFF.